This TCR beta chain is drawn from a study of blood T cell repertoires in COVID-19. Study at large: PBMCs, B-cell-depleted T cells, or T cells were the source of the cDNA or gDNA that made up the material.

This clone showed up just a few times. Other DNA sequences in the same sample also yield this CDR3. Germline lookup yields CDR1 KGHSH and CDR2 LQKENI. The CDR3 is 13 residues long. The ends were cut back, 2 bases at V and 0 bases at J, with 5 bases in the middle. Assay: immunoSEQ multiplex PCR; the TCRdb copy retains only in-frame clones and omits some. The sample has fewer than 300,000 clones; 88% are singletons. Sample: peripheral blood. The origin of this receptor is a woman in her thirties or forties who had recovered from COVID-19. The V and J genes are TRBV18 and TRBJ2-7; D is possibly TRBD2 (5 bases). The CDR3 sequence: CASSPGSSYEQYF. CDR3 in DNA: TGTGCCAGCTCACCAGGGAGCTCCTACGAGCAGTACTTC.